One and the same sample provided the 5 T cell receptor beta chains below, sequenced in a study of T cells in Graves' hyperthyroidism and ophthalmopathy. There were TCR beta CDR3 regions amplified from RNA transcripts. A set of HTBI primers served as the primers for a first-round RT-PCR of the TCR CDR3. TCRdb used MiXCR to reprocess the multiplex PCR reads, holding one entry per CDR3 protein. Counted here are under 250,000 distinct CDR3 sequences, roughly a sixth occurring once; the ten biggest clones make up roughly 50%. Sequencing used blood. These receptor sequences come from a woman aged 45-65 years with Graves' hyperthyroidism.

This clonotype was detected many times. V is TRBV6-1 and J is TRBJ2-2; D gene ambiguous. The CDR3 is 13 amino acids. V shed 8 bases and J shed 6 bases, with 13 bases lying between them. CDR1 is MNHNS, CDR2 SASEGT, per germline. CDR3 residues: CASARTQAGELFF. As DNA, the CDR3 is TGTGCCAGCGCCCGGACGCAAGCCGGGGAGCTGTTTTTT.

The chain has TRBV4-1 and TRBJ2-4; possibly TRBD1 or TRBD2 for D (5 bases each). Deletions cut 2 bases from V and 6 bases from J, with 14 bases between. This CDR3 has 15 amino acids. From germline, CDR1 is MGHRA and CDR2 YSYEKL. The CDR3 region is CASSQFSPGTNIQYF. As DNA, the CDR3 is TGCGCCAGCAGCCAATTCAGTCCAGGGACAAACATTCAGTACTTC.

This chain uses TRBV20-1 with TRBJ2-1; 7 bases line up with TRBD2. Germline V gene lookup returns CDR1 DFQATT and CDR2 SNEGSKA (reference sequence). The CDR3 is made up of 17 amino acids. Trimming at V came to 3 bases and at J to 8 bases, leaving 19 bases not matched to a gene. CDR3 residues: CSASTSTLGGSFDEQFF. CDR3 DNA sequence: TGCAGTGCTAGTACCTCCACCCTCGGCGGGAGTTTCGATGAGCAGTTCTTC.

This clonotype was detected a few times. This chain connects TRBV5-1 to TRBJ2-1, with 14 bases fitting TRBD2. This CDR3 has 16 amino acids. In germline, CDR1 is SGHRS, CDR2 YFSETQ. The V gene end was trimmed by 2 bases and the J gene end by 6 bases; junction bases not matched to a gene: 4. The CDR3: CASSLGLAGGTNEQFF. As DNA, the CDR3 is TGCGCCAGCAGCTTAGGACTAGCGGGAGGTACCAATGAGCAGTTCTTC.

The chain combines TRBV27 with TRBJ2-1; D unresolved. Germline V lookup: CDR1 MNHEY, CDR2 SMNVEV (reference sequence). The CDR3 has 11 residues. V gave up 6 bases and J gave up 9 bases, with 9 bases separating them. The CDR3 here is CASSQASEQFF. The CDR3 bases are TGTGCCAGCAGCCAAGCCAGTGAGCAGTTCTTC.